The T cell receptor beta chain described here comes from a study of vaccination and CD4 T cells after COVID-19. About the study: Convalescent cases consisted of six males and four females, of whom two were Hispanic. No peptide, an HIV-1 Nef pool, or a CEFX pool was what each control culture received.

The Oncomine TCR Beta short-read assay was applied to DNA of cultured CD4+ T cells. TCRdb re-called the PCR reads through MiXCR, storing one row per CDR3 protein. The sample holds about 5,300 distinct CDR3 sequences, roughly 25% seen once. Treatment reported: approximately nine-day PBMC culture with coronavirus spike peptide pools or control peptides (ViraFEST assay). After expanding antigen-specific T cells with peptide pools, ViraFEST sequenced their TCRs. Approximately 2 million PBMCs were grown per well alongside about 10 IU/ml IL-2 and about 9.3 ug/ml peptide pools. This clonotype was counted between two and nine times. Its antigen is currently unknown. The CDR3 loop spans 12 amino acids. Germline V gene sequence: CDR1 WSHSY, CDR2 SAAADI. Trimming took off 0 bases at V and 4 bases at J, with 3 bases between the two ends.

The clonotype originates from a human donor who had recovered from COVID-19. The sample consisted of CD4+ T cells from blood, cultured in vitro, taken after SARS-CoV-2 vaccination. The chain employs TRBV10-2 and TRBJ1-2; D uncertain. Written as DNA, the CDR3 is TGCGCCAGCAGTGAGTCGGCCTATGGCTACACCTTC. Protein product: CASSESAYGYTF.